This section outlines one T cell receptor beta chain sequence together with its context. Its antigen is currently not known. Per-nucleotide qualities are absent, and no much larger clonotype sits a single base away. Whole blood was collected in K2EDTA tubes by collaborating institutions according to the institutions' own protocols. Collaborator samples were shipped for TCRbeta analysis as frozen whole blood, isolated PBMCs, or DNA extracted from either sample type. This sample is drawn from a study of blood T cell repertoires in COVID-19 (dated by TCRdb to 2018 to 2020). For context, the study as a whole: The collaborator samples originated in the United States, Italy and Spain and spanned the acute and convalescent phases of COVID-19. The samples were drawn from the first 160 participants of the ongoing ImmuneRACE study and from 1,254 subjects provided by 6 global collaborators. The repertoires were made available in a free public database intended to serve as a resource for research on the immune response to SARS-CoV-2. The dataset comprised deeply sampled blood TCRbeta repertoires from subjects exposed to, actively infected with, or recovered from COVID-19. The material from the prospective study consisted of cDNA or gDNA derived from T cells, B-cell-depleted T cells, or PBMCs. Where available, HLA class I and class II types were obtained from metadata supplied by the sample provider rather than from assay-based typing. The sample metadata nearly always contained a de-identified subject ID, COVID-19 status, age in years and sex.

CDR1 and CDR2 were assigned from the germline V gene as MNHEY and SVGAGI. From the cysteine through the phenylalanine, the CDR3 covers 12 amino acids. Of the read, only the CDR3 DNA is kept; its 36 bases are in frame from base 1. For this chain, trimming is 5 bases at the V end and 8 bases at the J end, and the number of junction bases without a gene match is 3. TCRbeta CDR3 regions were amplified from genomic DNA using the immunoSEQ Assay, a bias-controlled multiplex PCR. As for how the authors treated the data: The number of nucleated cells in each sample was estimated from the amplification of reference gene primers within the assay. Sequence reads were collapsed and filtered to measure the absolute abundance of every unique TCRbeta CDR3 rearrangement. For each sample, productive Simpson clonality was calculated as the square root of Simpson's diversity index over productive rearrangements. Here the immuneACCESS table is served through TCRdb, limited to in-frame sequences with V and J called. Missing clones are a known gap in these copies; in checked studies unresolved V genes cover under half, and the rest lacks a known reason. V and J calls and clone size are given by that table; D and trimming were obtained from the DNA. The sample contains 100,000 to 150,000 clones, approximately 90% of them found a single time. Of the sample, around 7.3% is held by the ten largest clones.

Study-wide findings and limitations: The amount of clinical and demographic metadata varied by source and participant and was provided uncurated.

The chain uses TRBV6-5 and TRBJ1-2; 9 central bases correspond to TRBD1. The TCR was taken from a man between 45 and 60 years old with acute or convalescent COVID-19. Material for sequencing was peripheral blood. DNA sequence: TGTGCCAGCAGTAGGGACAGGGACGGCTACACCTTC. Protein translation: CASSRDRDGYTF.